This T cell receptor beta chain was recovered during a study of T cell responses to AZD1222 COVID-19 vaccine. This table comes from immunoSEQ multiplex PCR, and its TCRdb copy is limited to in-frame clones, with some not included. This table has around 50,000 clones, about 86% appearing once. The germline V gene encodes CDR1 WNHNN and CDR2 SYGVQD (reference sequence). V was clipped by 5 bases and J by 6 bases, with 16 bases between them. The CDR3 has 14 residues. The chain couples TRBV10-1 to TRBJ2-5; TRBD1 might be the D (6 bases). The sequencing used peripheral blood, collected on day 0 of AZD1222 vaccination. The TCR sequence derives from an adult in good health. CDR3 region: CASSSQGLEKTQYF. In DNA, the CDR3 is TGCGCCAGCAGTTCACAGGGTTTGGAGAAGACCCAGTACTTC.